This T cell receptor (beta chain) was sequenced for a study of Ad26.COV2.S vaccination and SARS-CoV-2 variants. Overall study: Participant was drawn from the COV1001 Ad26.COV2.S trial arm. Findings and caveats of the study: Similar non-spike TCR breadth was seen in vaccine and placebo recipients.

As concerns this clone: Its target is unknown.

Indicated treatment: some 20 received Ad26.COV2.S at low or high dose, single or two shots; roughly 5 received placebo; per-sample allocation not given. Specimens were obtained on day 63 following the first vaccine or placebo injection. The individual, an adult aged 18-55 years, was a donor in Boston. The shot given was an Ad26 vector that makes Wuhan-strain SARS-CoV-2 spike. There are 17 residues in the CDR3. CDR1 is SGHTA and CDR2 is FQGNSA in the germline V gene. Trimming stripped 5 bases from V and 0 bases from J, with 17 bases between. Libraries were prepared by immunoSEQ multiplex PCR; TCRdb keeps only in-frame clonotypes and omits some of them. The sample has more than 300,000 clones; 70% to 90% are singletons.

Source: peripheral blood, taken in a trial of Ad26.COV2.S vaccine versus placebo. The gene calls are TRBV7-2 and TRBJ1-3; a weak D match, TRBD1 (6 bases). The TCR comes from a person aged 18-60 years who received the Ad26.COV2.S COVID-19 vaccine or a placebo. CDR3 bases: TGTGCCAGCAGCCCCCCAACAGGGTCCGGCTCTGGAAACACCATATATTTT. Amino acids: CASSPPTGSGSGNTIYF.